A single sample gave rise to the 7 T cell receptor beta chains below, sequenced in a study of cytomegalovirus exposure and HLA in healthy donors. This PCR relied on a set of 60 Vbeta primers and 13 Jbeta primers. Assay used: immunoSEQ multiplex PCR; TCRdb lists only in-frame clones, some missing. The sample has under 200,000 clones, 73% seen once. Material: PBMCs. Receptors originate from a woman aged 25 to 39 in good health and CMV-seronegative.

The chain combines TRBV5-8 with TRBJ2-1; D possibly corresponds to TRBD2 (5 bases). This CDR3 contains 12 residues. Germline CDR1 and CDR2: SGHTS and YDEGEE. V gave up 6 bases and J gave up 8 bases, with 12 bases separating them. This CDR3 reads CASTFGGYEQFF. The CDR3, as DNA: TGTGCCAGCACTTTCGGAGGATATGAGCAGTTCTTC.

The chain carries TRBV30 and TRBJ1-4, with 9 bases fitting TRBD1. Losses at the gene ends were 3 bases for V and 16 bases for J; bases not matched to a gene: 15. CDR1 is GTSNPN and CDR2 is SVGIG in the germline V gene (reference sequence). This CDR3 has 14 amino acids. Here the CDR3 DNA reads TGTGCCTGGAGGACCGGGACAGGGAGAAGTCTGCCGTTTTTT. Its translation: CAWRTGTGRSLPFF.

To note about this clone: One end of the junction does not line up with germline, which may come from a read error. Distinct nucleotide sequences in the sample also encode this CDR3. The V and J genes are TRBV5-8 and TRBJ2-1; possible D gene TRBD2, 6 bases. This CDR3 is built from 16 residues. Germline V gene data show CDR1 as SGHTS and CDR2 as YDEGEE. CDR3 DNA sequence: TGCGCCAGCAGCTTGGCCGGAGGGCCGATGTACAATGAGCAGTTCTTC. Amino acid sequence: CASSLAGGPMYNEQFF.

This clone has a handful of counts. The chain is built from TRBV9 and TRBJ1-2; 10 bases line up with TRBD1. Germline V gene lookup returns CDR1 SGDLS and CDR2 YYNGEE. The CDR3 is 14 residues long. Germline trimming cut 7 bases from V and 2 bases from J; bases unmatched to any gene: 5. The CDR3: CASGSTGGNYGYTF. DNA of the CDR3: TGTGCCAGCGGTTCGACAGGGGGCAACTATGGCTACACCTTC.

The rearrangement uses TRBV25-1 and TRBJ1-1, with D uncertain. CDR3 length: 15 residues. V was shortened by 6 bases and J by 1 base, with 15 bases between the two germline ends. Germline CDR1 is MGHDK and CDR2 is SYGVNS. The CDR3 reads CASRARRGRNTEAFF. In nucleotides, the CDR3 is TGTGCCAGCAGGGCCCGGCGGGGTAGGAACACTGAAGCTTTCTTT.

The V and J genes are TRBV4-2 and TRBJ2-7, with D possibly being TRBD2 (6 bases). Germline CDR1 is LGHNA and CDR2 is YNFKEQ. The CDR3 spans 12 residues. V was shortened by 0 bases and J by 11 bases, with 11 bases between the two germline ends. For the CDR3, the DNA is TGTGCCAGCAGCCAAGATCGGGAGAGGAAGTACTTC. Amino acid sequence: CASSQDRERKYF.

This chain connects TRBV29-1 to TRBJ2-1; D possibly corresponds to TRBD2 (6 bases). Trimming cost V 4 bases and J 15 bases, with 22 bases left between them. From germline, CDR1 is SQVTM and CDR2 ANQGSEA. This CDR3 is 13 amino acids long. The CDR3 nucleotides read TGCAGCGTTGTCCAGGACTTCCCGTCAGCGGGGTTCTTC. As protein: CSVVQDFPSAGFF.